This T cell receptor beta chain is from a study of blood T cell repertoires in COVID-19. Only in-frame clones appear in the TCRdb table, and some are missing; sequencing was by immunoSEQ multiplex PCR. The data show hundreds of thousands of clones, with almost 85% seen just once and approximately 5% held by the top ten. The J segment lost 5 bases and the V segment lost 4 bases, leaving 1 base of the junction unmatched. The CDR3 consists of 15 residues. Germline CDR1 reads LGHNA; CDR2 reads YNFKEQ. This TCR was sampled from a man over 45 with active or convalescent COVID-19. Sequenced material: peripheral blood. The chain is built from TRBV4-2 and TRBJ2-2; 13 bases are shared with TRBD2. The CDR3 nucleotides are TGTGCCAGCAGCCGGGGACTAGCGGGGACCGGGGAGCTGTTTTTT. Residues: CASSRGLAGTGELFF.